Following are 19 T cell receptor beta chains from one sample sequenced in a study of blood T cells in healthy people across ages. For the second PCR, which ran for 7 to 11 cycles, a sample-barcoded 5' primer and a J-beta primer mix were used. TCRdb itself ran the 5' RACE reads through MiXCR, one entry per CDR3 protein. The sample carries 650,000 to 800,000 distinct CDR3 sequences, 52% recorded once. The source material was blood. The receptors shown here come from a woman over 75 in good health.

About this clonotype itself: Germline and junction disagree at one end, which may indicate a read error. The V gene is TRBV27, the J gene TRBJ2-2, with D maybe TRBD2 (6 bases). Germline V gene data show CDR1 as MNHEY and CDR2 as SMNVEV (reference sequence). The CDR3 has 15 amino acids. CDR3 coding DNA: TGTGCCAGCAGTTATGTCAGGACCAACACCGGGGGGCTGTTTTTT. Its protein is CASSYVRTNTGGLFF.

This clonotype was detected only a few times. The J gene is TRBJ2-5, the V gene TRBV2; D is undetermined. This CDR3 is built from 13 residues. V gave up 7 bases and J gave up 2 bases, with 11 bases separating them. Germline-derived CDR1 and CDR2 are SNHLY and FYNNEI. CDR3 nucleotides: TGTGCCAGCATTGTAGACCCTCAAGAGACCCAGTACTTC. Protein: CASIVDPQETQYF.

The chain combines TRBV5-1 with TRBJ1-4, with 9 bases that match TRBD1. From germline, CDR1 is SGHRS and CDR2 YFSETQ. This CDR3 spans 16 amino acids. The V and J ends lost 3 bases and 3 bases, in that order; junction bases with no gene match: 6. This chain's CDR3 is CASSSARQGANEKLFF. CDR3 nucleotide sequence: TGCGCCAGCAGCTCCGCCAGACAGGGGGCTAATGAAAAACTGTTTTTT.

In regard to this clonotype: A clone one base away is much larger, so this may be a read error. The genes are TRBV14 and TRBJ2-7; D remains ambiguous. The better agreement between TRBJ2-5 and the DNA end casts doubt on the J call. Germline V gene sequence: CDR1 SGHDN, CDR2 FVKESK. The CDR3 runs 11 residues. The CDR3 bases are TGTGCCAGCAGCATTTTCCTGACCCAGTACTTC. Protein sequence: CASSIFLTQYF.

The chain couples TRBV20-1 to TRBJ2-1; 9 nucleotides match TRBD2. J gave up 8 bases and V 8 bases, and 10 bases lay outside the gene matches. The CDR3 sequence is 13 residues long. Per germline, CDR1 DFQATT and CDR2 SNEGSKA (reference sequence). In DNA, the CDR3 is TGCAGTCCACAAAGCCTAGCGGGATATGAGCAGTTCTTC. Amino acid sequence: CSPQSLAGYEQFF.

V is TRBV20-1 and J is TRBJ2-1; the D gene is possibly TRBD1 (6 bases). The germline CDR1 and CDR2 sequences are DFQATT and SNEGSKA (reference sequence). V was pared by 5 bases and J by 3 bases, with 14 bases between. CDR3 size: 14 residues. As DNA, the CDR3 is TGCAGTGCTGCGACAGGACTCGGCTACAATGAGCAGTTCTTC. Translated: CSAATGLGYNEQFF.

In DNA, the CDR3 is TGTGCCAGCAGTCCTGGGACCGACACCGGGGAGCTGTTTTTT. It translates to CASSPGTDTGELFF. The J gene is TRBJ2-2, the V gene TRBV27, with D perhaps matching TRBD1 or TRBD2 (5 bases each). Germline values: CDR1 MNHEY, CDR2 SMNVEV (reference sequence). Trimming pared 5 bases from V and 3 bases from J, leaving 10 bases between. There are 14 residues in the CDR3.

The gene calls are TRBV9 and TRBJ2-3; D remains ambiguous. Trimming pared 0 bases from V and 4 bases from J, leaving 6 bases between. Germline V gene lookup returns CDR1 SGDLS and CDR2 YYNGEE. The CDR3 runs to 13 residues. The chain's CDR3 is CASSVADADTQYF. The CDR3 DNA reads TGTGCCAGCAGCGTAGCTGACGCAGATACGCAGTATTTT.

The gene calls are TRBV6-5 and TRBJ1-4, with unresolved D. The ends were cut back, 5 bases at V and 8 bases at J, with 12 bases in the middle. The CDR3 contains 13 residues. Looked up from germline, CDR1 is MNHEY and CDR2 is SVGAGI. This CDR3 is CASSPTETEKLFF. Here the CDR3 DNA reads TGTGCCAGCAGTCCCACAGAAACAGAAAAACTGTTTTTT.

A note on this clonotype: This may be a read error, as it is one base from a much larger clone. CDR3 coding DNA: TGCAGTGCTAGGGCCTCGGGACAGGGAAACAATGAGCAGTTCTTC. Translation gives CSARASGQGNNEQFF. The gene calls are TRBV20-1 and TRBJ2-1; 9 bases map to TRBD1. J was trimmed by 5 bases and V by 3 bases; bases with no gene match: 8. The CDR3 is 15 residues long. Germline-derived CDR1 and CDR2 are DFQATT and SNEGSKA (reference sequence).

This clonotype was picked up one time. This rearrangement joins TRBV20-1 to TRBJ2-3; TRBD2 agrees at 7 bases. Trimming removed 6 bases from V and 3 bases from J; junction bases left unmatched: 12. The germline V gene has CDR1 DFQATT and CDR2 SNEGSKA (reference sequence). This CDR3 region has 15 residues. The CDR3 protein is CSAKTFSGVTDTQYF. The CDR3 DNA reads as TGCAGTGCAAAGACGTTCAGCGGGGTTACAGATACGCAGTATTTT.

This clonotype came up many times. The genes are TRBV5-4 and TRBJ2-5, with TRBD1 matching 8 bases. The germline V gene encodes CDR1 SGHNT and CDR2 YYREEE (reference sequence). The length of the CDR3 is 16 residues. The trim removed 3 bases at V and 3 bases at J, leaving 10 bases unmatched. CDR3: CASSWRTGKGKETQYF. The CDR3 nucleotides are TGTGCCAGCAGCTGGCGGACAGGGAAAGGTAAAGAGACCCAGTACTTC. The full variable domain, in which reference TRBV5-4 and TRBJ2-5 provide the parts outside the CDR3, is ETGVTQSPTHLIKTRGQQVTLRCSSQSGHNTVSWYQQALGQGPQFIFQYYREEENGRGNFPPRFSGLQFPNYSSELNVNALELDDSALYLCASSWRTGKGKETQYFGPGTRLLVL.

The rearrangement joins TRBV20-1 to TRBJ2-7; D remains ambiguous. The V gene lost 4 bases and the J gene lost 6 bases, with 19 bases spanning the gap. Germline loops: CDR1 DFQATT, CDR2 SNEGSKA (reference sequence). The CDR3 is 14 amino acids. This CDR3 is CSATNRTSRREQYF. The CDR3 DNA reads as TGCAGTGCTACCAATCGGACCTCCCGTCGCGAGCAGTACTTC.

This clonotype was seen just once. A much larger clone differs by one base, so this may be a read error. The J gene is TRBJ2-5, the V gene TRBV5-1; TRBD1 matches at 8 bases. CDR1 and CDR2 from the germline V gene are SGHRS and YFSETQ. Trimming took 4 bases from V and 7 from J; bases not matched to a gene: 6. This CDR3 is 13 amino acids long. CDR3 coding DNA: TGCGCCAGCAGCGGTGGACAGGGTCGGACCCAGTACTTC. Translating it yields CASSGGQGRTQYF. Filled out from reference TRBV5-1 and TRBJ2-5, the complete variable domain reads KAGVTQTPRYLIKTRGQQVTLSCSPISGHRSVSWYQQTPGQGLQFLFEYFSETQRNKGNFPGRFSGRQFSNSRSEMNVSTLELGDSALYLCASSGGQGRTQYFGPGTRLLVL.

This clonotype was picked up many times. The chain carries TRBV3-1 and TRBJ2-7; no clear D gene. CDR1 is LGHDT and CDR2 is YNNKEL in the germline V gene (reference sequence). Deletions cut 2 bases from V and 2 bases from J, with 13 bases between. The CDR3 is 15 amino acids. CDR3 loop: CASSQTYPATYEQYF. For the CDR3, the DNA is TGTGCCAGCAGCCAAACGTACCCTGCCACCTACGAGCAGTACTTC.

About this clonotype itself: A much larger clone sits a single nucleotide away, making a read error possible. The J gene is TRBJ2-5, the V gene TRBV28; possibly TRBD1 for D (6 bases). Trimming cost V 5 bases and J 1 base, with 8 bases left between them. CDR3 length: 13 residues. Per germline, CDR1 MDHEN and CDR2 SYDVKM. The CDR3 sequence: CASSRDIQETQYF. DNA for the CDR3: TGTGCCAGCAGTCGGGACATCCAAGAGACCCAGTACTTC.

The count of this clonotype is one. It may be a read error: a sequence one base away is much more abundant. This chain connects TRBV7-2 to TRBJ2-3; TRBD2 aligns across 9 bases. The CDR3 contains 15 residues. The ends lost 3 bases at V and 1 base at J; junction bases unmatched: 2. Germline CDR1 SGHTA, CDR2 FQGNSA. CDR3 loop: CASSFIAGGTDTQYF. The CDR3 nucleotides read TGTGCCAGCAGCTTCATAGCGGGGGGCACAGATACGCAGTATTTT. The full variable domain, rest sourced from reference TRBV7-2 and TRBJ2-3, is GAGVSQSPSNKVTEKGKDVELRCDPISGHTALYWYRQSLGQGLEFLIYFQGNSAPDKSGLPSDRFSAERTGGSVSTLTIQRTQQEDSAVYLCASSFIAGGTDTQYFGPGTRLTVL.

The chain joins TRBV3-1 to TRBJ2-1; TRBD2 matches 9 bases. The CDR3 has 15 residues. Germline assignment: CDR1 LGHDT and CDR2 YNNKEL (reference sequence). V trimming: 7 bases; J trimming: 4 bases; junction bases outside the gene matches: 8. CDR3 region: CASTPGSGGYNEQFF. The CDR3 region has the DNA TGTGCCAGCACCCCGGGTAGCGGGGGTTACAATGAGCAGTTCTTC.

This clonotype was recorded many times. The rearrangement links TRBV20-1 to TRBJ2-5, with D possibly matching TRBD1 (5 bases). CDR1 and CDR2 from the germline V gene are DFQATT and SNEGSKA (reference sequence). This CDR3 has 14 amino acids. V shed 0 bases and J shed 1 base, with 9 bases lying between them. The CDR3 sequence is CSARDGAAQETQYF. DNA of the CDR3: TGCAGTGCTAGAGATGGGGCGGCCCAAGAGACCCAGTACTTC.